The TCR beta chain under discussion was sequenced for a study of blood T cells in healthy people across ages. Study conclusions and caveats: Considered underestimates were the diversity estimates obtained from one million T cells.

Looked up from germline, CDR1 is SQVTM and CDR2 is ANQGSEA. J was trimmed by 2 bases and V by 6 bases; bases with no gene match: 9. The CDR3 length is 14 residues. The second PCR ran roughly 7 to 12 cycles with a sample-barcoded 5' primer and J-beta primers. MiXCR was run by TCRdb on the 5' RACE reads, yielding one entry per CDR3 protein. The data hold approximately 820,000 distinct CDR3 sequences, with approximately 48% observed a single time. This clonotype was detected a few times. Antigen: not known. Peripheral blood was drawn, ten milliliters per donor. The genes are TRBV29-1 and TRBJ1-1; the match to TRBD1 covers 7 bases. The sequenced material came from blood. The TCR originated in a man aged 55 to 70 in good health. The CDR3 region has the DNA TGCAGCGTCATGACAGGGATACGCAACACTGAAGCTTTCTTT. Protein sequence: CSVMTGIRNTEAFF.